The entry below describes one T cell receptor (beta chain). Clones were sequenced by immunoSEQ multiplex PCR, and TCRdb holds only the in-frame ones, with some missing. The sample yields hundreds of thousands of clones, 70% to 90% seen once. The data derive from a study of blood T cell repertoires in COVID-19. The V gene's germline CDR1 is SGHRS and CDR2 YFSETQ. This CDR3 region has 16 residues. The V end lost 6 bases, the J end lost 2 bases, and 15 bases lay between the germline ends. The origin of this receptor is a woman aged 25 to 39 with COVID-19, enrolled during active disease. This chain joins TRBV5-1 and TRBJ2-6; D is unclear. Sequencing was performed on peripheral blood. The CDR3, as DNA: TGCGCCAGCACCCATTCCGAGCGTACTGGGGCCAACGTCCTGACTTTC. It encodes CASTHSERTGANVLTF.